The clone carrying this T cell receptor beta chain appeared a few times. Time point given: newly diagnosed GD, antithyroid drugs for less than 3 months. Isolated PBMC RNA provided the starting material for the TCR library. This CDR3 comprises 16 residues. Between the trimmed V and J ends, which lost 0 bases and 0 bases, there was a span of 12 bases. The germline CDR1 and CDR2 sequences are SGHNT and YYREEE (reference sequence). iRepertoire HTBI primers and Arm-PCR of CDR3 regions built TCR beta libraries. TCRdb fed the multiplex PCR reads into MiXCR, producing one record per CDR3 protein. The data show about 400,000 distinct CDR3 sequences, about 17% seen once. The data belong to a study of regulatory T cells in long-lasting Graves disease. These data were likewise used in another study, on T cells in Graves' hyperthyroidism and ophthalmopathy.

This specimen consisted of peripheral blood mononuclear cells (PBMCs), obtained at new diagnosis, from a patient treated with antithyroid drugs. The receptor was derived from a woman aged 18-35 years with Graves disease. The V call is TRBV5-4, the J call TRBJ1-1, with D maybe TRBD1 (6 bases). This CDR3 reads CASSLGRGGLNTEAFF. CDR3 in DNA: TGTGCCAGCAGCTTGGGGCGGGGGGGCTTGAACACTGAAGCTTTCTTT.